The 2 T cell receptor beta chains below all came from one sample that was sequenced in a study of cytomegalovirus exposure and HLA in healthy donors. Researchers ran the PCR with 60 Vbeta and 13 Jbeta primers. Assay: immunoSEQ multiplex PCR; the TCRdb copy retains only in-frame clones and omits some. The sample lists fewer than 200,000 clones, over 70% occurring once. Sequencing used PBMCs. All receptors derive from a man in his forties in good health and CMV-seropositive.

The V gene is TRBV15, the J gene TRBJ2-7; the match to TRBD1 covers 7 bases. The CDR3 loop spans 16 amino acids. Germline V CDR1 and CDR2: LNHNV, YYDKDF (reference sequence). The ends lost 1 base at V and 7 bases at J; junction bases unmatched: 13. CDR3 sequence (DNA): TGTGCCACCAGCAGAGGGGCAGGACAGGCGGCCTTGGAGCAGTACTTC. Encoded protein: CATSRGAGQAALEQYF.

V usage is TRBV9 and J usage is TRBJ1-5; 8 bases match TRBD1. Germline V gene lookup returns CDR1 SGDLS and CDR2 YYNGEE. V shed 5 bases and J 6 bases; nucleotides not matched to a gene: 4. The CDR3 consists of 13 residues. The CDR3: CASSPDRGQPQHF. As DNA, the CDR3 is TGTGCCAGCAGTCCTGACAGGGGTCAGCCCCAGCATTTT. Supplemented by reference TRBV9 and TRBJ1-5, the full variable domain reads DSGVTQTPKHLITATGQRVTLRCSPRSGDLSVYWYQQSLDQGLQFLIQYYNGEERAKGNILERFSAQQFPDLHSELNLSSLELGDSALYFCASSPDRGQPQHFGDGTRLSIL.